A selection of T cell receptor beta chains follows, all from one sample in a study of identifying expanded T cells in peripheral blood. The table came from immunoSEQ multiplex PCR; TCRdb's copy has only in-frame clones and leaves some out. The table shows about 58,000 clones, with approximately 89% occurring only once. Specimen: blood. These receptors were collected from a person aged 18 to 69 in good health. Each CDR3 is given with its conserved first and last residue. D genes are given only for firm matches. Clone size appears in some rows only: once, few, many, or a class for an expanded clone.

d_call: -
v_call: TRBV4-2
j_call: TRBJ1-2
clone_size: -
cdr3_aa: CASSQELVLPRYGYTF
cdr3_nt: TGTGCCAGCAGCCAAGAACTAGTCCTGCCGAGGTATGGCTACACCTTC

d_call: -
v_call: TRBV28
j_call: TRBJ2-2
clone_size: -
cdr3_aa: CASRENTGELFF
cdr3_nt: TGTGCCAGCAGGGAGAACACCGGGGAGCTGTTTTTT

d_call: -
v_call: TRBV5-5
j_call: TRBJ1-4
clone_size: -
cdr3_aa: CASSLSQRGPTNEKLFF
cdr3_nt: TGTGCCAGCAGCTTGTCTCAACGGGGGCCAACTAATGAAAAACTGTTTTTT

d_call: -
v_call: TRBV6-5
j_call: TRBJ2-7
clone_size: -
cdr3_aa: CASSYSLTGSGYEQYF
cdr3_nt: TGTGCCAGCAGTTACTCGCTTACTGGCTCGGGCTACGAGCAGTACTTC

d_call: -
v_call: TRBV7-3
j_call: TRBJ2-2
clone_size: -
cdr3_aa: CASSPTHGNTGELFF
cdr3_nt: TGTGCCAGCAGCCCCACTCACGGGAACACCGGGGAGCTGTTTTTT

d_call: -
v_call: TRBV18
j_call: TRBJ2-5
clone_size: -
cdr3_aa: CASSPPVHQETQYF
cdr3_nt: TGTGCCAGCTCACCACCGGTACACCAAGAGACCCAGTACTTC

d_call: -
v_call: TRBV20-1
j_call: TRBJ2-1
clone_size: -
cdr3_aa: CSAALLDEQFF
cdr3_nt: TGCAGTGCTGCCCTTTTGGATGAGCAGTTCTTC

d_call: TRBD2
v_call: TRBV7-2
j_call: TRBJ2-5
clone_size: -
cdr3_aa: CASSFGREETQYF
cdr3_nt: TGTGCCAGCAGCTTCGGGAGGGAAGAGACCCAGTACTTC

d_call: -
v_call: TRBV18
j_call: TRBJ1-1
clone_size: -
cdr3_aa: CASSGAGKNTEAFF
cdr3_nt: TGTGCCAGCTCCGGGGCCGGCAAGAACACTGAAGCTTTCTTT

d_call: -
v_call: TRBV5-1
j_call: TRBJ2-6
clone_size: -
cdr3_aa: CASSLQAKVSGANVLTF
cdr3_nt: TGCGCCAGCAGCCTTCAGGCCAAGGTCTCTGGGGCCAACGTCCTGACTTTC

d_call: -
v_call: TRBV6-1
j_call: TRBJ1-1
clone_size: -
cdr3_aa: CASSEEAFF
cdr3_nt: TGTGCCAGCAGTGAAGAAGCTTTCTTT

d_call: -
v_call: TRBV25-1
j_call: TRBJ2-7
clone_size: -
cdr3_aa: CATREGVYEQYF
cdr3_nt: TGTGCCACCAGGGAAGGGGTATACGAGCAGTACTTC

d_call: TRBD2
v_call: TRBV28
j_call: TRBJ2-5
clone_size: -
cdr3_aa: CASRAEYGGQETQYF
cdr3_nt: TGTGCCAGCAGGGCTGAGTACGGGGGGCAAGAGACCCAGTACTTC

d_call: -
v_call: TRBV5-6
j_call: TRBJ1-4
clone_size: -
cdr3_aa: CASSFTPLEKLFF
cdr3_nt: TGTGCCAGCAGCTTTACCCCTCTTGAAAAACTGTTTTTT

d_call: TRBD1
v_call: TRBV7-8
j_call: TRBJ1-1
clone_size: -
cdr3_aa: CASSPGTDEAFF
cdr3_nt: TGTGCCAGCAGCCCGGGGACAGATGAAGCTTTCTTT

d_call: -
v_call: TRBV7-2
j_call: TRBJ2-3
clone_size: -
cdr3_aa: CASSPPGLFDTQYF
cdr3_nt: TGTGCCAGCAGCCCACCGGGACTTTTCGATACGCAGTATTTT

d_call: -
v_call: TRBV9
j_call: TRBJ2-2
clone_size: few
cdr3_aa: CASSVSSLQNTGELFF
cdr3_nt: TGTGCCAGCAGCGTTTCTAGCTTACAGAACACCGGGGAGCTGTTTTTT

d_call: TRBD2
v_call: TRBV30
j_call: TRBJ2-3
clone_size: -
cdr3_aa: CAWRAGGTDTQYF
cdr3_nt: TGTGCCTGGAGGGCGGGGGGCACAGATACGCAGTATTTT

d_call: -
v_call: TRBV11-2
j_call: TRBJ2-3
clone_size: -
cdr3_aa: CASSLSWKSDTQYF
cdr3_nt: TGTGCCAGCAGCTTGTCGTGGAAATCAGATACGCAGTATTTT

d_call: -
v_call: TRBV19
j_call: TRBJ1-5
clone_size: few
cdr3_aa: CASSIRDGNQPQHF
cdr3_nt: TGTGCCAGTAGTATACGCGACGGTAATCAGCCCCAGCATTTT

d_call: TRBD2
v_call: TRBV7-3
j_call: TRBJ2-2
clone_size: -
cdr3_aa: CASSQIPRTSPGELFF
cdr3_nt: TGTGCCAGCAGCCAAATTCCCAGGACTAGCCCCGGGGAGCTGTTTTTT

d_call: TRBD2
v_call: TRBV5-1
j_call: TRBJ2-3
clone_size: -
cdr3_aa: CASKTGLATSTDTQYF
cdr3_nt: TGCGCCAGCAAAACGGGACTAGCGACAAGCACAGATACGCAGTATTTT

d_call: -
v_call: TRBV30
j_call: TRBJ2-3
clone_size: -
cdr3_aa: CAWSRGRSDTQYF
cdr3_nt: TGTGCCTGGAGTCGAGGGAGGTCAGATACGCAGTATTTT

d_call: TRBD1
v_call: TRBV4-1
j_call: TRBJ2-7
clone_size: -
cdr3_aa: CASSPRTGEGYEQYF
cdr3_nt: TGCGCCAGCAGCCCACGGACAGGTGAAGGTTACGAGCAGTACTTC

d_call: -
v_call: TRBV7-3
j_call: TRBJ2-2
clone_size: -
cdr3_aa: CASSLQITGELFF
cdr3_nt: TGTGCCAGCAGCTTACAGATTACCGGGGAGCTGTTTTTT

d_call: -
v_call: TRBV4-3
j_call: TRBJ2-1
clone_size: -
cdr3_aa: CASSPIHGSSYNEQFF
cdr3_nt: TGCGCCAGCAGCCCCATTCACGGGAGCTCCTACAATGAGCAGTTCTTC

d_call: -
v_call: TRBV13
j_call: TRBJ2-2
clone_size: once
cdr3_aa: CASRHGAGELFF
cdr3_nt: TGTGCCAGCAGACATGGCGCCGGGGAGCTGTTTTTT

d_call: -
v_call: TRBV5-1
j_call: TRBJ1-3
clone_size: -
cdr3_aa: CASSLAGDGNTIYF
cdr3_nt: TGCGCCAGCAGCTTAGCAGGGGATGGAAACACCATATATTTT

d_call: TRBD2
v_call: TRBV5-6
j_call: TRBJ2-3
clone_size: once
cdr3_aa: CASSLGLTSGRIDTQYF
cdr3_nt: TGTGCCAGCAGCTTGGGTCTGACTAGCGGGAGAATAGATACGCAGTATTTT

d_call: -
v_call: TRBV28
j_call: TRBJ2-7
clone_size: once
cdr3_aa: CASSLSGGMSYEQYF
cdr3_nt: TGTGCCAGCAGTTTAAGTGGGGGGATGTCCTACGAGCAGTACTTC

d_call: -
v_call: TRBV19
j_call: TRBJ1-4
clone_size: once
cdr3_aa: CASSLPPAGKLFF
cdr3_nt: TGTGCCAGTAGTCTGCCCCCCGCCGGAAAACTGTTTTTT

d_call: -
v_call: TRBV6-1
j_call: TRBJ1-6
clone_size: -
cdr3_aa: CASSRTVSNSPLHF
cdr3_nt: TGTGCCAGCAGTCGGACGGTTTCCAATTCACCCCTCCACTTT

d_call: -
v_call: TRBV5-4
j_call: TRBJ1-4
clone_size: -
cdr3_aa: CASSHGRDPEKLFF
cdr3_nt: TGTGCCAGCAGCCATGGCAGGGATCCTGAAAAACTGTTTTTT

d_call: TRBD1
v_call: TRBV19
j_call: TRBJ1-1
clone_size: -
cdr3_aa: CASSPQGRGTEAFF
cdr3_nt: TGTGCCAGTAGTCCACAGGGGAGGGGCACTGAAGCTTTCTTT

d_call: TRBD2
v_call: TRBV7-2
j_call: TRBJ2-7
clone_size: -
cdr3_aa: CASSLDPAGTYEQYF
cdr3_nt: TGTGCCAGCAGCTTAGATCCAGCGGGAACATACGAGCAGTACTTC

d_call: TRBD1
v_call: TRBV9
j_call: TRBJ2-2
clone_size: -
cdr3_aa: CASSVTGVNTGELFF
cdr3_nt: TGTGCCAGCAGCGTAACAGGGGTGAACACCGGGGAGCTGTTTTTT

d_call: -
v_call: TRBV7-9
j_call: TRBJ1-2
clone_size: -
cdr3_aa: CASSAGPRNYGYTF
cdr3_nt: TGTGCCAGCAGCGCGGGACCCAGGAACTATGGCTACACCTTC

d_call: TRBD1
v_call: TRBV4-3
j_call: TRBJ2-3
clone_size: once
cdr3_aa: CASSQDLGTVAFTDTQYF
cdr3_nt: TGCGCCAGCAGCCAAGATCTGGGGACAGTTGCCTTCACAGATACGCAGTATTTT

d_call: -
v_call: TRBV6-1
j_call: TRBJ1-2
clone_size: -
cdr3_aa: CASRENYGYTF
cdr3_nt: TGTGCCAGCAGAGAGAACTATGGCTACACCTTC

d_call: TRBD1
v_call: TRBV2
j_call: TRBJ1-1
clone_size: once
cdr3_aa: CASSAGQGRVNTEAFF
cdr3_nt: TGTGCCAGCAGTGCGGGACAGGGGAGGGTGAACACTGAAGCTTTCTTT

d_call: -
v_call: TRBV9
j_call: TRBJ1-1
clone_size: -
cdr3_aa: CASSVAPIVGGRTEAFF
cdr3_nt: TGTGCCAGCAGCGTAGCCCCGATCGTGGGGGGCCGGACTGAAGCTTTCTTT

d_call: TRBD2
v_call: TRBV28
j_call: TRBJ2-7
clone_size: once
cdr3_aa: CASAIRAGGFYEQYF
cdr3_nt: TGTGCCAGCGCCATCCGGGCGGGAGGTTTTTACGAGCAGTACTTC